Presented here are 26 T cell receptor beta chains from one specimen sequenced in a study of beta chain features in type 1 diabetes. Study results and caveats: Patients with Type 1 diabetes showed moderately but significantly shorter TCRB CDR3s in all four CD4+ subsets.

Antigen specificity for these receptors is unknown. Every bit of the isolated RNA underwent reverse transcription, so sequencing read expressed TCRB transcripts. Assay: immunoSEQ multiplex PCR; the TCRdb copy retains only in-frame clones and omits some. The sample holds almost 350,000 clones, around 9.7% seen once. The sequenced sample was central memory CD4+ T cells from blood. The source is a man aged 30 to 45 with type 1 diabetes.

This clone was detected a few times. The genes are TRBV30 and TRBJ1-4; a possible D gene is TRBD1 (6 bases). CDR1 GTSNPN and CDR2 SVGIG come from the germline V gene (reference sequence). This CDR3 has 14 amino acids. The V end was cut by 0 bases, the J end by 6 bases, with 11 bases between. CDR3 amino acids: CAWSVGGSDEKLFF. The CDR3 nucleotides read TGTGCCTGGAGTGTAGGGGGGTCGGATGAAAAACTGTTTTTT.

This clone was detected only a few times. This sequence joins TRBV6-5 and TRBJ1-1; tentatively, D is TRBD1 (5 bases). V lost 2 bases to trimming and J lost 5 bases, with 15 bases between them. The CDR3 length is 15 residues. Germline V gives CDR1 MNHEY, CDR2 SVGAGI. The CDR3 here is CASSYGGTLGTEAFF. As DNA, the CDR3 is TGTGCCAGCAGTTACGGCGGGACTCTCGGTACTGAAGCTTTCTTT.

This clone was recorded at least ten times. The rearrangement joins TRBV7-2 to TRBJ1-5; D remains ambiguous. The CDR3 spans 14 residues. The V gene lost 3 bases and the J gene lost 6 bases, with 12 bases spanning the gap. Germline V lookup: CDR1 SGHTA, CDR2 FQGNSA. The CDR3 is CASSFKPAGQPQHF. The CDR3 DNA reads TGTGCCAGCAGCTTCAAGCCAGCCGGTCAGCCCCAGCATTTT.

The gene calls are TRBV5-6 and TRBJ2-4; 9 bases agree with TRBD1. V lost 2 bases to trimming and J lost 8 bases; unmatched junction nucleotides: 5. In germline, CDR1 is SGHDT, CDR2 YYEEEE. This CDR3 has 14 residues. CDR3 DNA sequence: TGTGCCAGCAGCTTCGGTGGGACAGGGCACATTCAGTACTTC. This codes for CASSFGGTGHIQYF.

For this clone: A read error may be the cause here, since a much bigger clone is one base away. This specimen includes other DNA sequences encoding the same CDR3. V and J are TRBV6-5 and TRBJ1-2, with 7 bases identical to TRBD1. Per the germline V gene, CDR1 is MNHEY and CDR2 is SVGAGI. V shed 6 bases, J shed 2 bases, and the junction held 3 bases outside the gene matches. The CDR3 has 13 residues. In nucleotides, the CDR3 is TGTGCCAGCAGCCCGGGACAGAACTATGGCTACACCTTC. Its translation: CASSPGQNYGYTF.

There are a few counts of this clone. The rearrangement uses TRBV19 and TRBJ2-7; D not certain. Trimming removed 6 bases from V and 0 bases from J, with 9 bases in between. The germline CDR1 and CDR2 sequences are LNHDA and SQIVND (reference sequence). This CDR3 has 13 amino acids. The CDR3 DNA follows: TGTGCCAGTAGCCGCGGCCACTCCTACGAGCAGTACTTC. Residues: CASSRGHSYEQYF. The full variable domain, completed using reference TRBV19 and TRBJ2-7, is DGGITQSPKYLFRKEGQNVTLSCEQNLNHDAMYWYRQDPGQGLRLIYYSQIVNDFQKGDIAEGYSVSREKKESFPLTVTSAQKNPTAFYLCASSRGHSYEQYFGPGTRLTVT.

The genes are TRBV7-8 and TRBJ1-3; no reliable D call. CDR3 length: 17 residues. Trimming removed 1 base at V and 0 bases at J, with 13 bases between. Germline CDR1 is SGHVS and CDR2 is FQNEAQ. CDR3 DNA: TGTGCCAGCAGCTTAGAGATTTCGGCCCTCTCTGGAAACACCATATATTTT. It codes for CASSLEISALSGNTIYF.

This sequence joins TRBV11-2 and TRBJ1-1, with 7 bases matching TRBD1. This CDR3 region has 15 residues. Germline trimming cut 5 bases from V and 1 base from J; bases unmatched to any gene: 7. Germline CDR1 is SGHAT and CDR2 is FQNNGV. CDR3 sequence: CASSPWTGQNTEAFF. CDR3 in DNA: TGTGCCAGCAGCCCCTGGACAGGTCAGAACACTGAAGCTTTCTTT.

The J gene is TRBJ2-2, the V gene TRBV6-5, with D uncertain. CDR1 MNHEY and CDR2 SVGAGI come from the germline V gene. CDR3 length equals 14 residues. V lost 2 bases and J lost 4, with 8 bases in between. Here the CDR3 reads CASSYRVRTGELFF. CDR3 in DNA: TGTGCCAGCAGTTACAGGGTGCGCACCGGGGAGCTGTTTTTT.

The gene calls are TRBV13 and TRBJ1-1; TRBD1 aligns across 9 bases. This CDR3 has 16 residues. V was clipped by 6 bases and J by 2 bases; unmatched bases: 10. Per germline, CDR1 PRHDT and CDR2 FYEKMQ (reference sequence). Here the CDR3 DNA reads TGTGCCAGCAGACGAACAGGGGGCGGGCGTAACACTGAAGCTTTCTTT. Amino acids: CASRRTGGGRNTEAFF.

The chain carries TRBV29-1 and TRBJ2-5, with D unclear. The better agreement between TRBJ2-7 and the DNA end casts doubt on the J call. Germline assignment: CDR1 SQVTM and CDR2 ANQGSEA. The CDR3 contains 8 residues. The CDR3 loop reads CSSDEQYF. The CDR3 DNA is TGCAGCTCGGACGAGCAGTACTTC.

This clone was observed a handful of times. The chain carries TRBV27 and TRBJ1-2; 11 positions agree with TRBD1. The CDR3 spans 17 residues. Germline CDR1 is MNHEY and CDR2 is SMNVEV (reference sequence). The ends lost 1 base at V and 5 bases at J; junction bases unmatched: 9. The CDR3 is CASSLFDGTGGVYGYTF. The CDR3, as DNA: TGTGCCAGCAGTTTATTTGACGGGACAGGGGGAGTGTATGGCTACACCTTC.

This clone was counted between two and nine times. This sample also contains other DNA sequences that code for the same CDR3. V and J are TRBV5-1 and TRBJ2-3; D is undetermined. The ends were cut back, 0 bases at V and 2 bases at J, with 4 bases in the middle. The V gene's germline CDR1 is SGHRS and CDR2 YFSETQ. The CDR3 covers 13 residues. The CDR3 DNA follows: TGCGCCAGCAGCTTGGCGGTCACAGATACGCAGTATTTT. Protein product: CASSLAVTDTQYF.

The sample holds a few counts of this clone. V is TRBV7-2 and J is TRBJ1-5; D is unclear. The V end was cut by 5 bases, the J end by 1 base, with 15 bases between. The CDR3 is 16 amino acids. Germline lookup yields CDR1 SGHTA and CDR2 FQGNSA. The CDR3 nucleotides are TGTGCCAGCAGCCCAATGGGTAGGCAGAGCAATCAGCCCCAGCATTTT. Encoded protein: CASSPMGRQSNQPQHF.

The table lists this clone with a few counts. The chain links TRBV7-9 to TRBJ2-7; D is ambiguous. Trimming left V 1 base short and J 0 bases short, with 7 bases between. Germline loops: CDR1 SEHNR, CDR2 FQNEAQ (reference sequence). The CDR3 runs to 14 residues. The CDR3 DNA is TGTGCCAGCAGCTTAGTAGGAGCCTCCTACGAGCAGTACTTC. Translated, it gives CASSLVGASYEQYF.

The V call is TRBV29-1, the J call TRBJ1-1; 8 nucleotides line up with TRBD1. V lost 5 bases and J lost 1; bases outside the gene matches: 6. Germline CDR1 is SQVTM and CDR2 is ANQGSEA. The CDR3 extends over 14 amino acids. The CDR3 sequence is CSVSRTGSNTEAFF. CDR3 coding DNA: TGCAGCGTTTCCCGGACAGGGTCGAACACTGAAGCTTTCTTT.

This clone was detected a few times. The CDR3 sequence: CASSLEQGAGEKLFF. The CDR3 DNA is TGTGCCAGCAGCTTGGAACAGGGGGCTGGTGAAAAACTGTTTTTT. The J gene is TRBJ1-4, the V gene TRBV5-4, with 9 bases fitting TRBD1. The CDR3 runs 15 residues. Trimming at V came to 0 bases and at J to 7 bases, leaving 4 bases not matched to a gene. Germline CDR1 and CDR2: SGHNT and YYREEE (reference sequence).

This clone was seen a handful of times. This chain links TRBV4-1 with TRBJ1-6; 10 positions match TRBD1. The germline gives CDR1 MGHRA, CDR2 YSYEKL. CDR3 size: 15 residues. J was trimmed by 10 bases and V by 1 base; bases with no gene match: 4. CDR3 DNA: TGCGCCAGCAGCCAAGGGGACAGGGGTTCATCACCCCTCCACTTT. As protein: CASSQGDRGSSPLHF.

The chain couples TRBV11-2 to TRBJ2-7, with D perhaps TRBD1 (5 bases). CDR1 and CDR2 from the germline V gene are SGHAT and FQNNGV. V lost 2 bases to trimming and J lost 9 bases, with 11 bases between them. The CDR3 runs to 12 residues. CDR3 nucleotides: TGTGCCAGCAGCTTATCAGGGAAGGCGCAGTACTTC. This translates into CASSLSGKAQYF.

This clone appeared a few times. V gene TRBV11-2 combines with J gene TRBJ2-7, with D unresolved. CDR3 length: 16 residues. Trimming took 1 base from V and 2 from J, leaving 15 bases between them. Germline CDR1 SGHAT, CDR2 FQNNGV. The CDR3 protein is CASSLVAGSLTYEQYF. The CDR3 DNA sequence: TGTGCCAGCAGCTTAGTGGCCGGCTCCCTCACCTACGAGCAGTACTTC.

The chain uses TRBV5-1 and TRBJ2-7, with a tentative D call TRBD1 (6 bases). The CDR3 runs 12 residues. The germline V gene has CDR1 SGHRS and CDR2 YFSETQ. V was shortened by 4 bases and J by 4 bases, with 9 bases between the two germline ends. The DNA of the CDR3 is TGCGCCAGCAGCGGTGGACAGTACGAGCAGTACTTC. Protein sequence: CASSGGQYEQYF.

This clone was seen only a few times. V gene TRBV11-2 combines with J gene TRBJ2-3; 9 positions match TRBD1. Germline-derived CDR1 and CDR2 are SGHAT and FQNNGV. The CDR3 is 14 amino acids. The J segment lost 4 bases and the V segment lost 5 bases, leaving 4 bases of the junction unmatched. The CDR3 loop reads CASSRGQGPDTQYF. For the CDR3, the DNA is TGTGCCAGCAGCCGCGGACAGGGGCCAGATACGCAGTATTTT.

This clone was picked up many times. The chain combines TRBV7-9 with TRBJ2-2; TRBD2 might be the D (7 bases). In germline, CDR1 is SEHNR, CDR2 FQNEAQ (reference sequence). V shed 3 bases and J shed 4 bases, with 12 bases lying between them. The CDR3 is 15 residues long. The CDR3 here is CASSFRGASTGELFF. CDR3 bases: TGTGCCAGCAGCTTTCGGGGGGCCTCCACCGGGGAGCTGTTTTTT.

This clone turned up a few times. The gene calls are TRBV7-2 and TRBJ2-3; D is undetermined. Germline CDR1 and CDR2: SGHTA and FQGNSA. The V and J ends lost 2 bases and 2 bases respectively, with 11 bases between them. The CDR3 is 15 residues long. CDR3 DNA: TGTGCCAGCAGCTTAATCAATACCCCCACAGATACGCAGTATTTT. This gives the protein CASSLINTPTDTQYF.

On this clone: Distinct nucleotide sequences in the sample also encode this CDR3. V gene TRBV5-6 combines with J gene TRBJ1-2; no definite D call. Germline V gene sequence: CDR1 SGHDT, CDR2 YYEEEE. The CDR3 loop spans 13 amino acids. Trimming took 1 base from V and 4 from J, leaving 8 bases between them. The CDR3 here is CASSLSSSYGYTF. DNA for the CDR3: TGTGCCAGCAGCTTGTCGAGTTCCTATGGCTACACCTTC. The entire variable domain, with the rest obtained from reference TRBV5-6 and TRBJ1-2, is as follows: DAGVTQSPTHLIKTRGQQVTLRCSPKSGHDTVSWYQQALGQGPQFIFQYYEEEERQRGNFPDRFSGHQFPNYSSELNVNALLLGDSALYLCASSLSSSYGYTFGSGTRLTVV.

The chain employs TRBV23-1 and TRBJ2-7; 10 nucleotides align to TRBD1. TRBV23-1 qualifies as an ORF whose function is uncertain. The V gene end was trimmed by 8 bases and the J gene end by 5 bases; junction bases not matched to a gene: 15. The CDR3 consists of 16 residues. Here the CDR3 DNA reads TGCGCCAGCGGGGGACAGGGGACGAGAGGGTTCCACGAGCAGTACTTC. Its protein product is CASGGQGTRGFHEQYF.